This T cell receptor (beta chain) was sequenced in a study of blood T cell repertoires in COVID-19. Study details: Recovered Cohort 3 donors showed two negative PCRs, clearance, or symptom resolution. Samples of COVID-19 (acute and convalescent) were obtained from the United States, Italy and Spain.

Germline values: CDR1 MNHEY, CDR2 SVGAGI. This CDR3 comprises 15 residues. Trimming pared 5 bases from V and 3 bases from J, leaving 13 bases between. As processed by the authors: Estimation of nucleated cell counts was performed using reference gene primer amplification. The data were produced by immunoSEQ multiplex PCR, yet TCRdb's version contains in-frame clones alone and is incomplete. Clone size and V and J calls were adopted from that table, with D and trimming inferred from the DNA. The sample has fewer than 350,000 clones; around 89% are singletons. This sequence was found in a woman aged 55 to 70 in a cohort exposed to, infected with or recovered from COVID-19 (not recorded which). The rearrangement links TRBV6-5 to TRBJ1-4, with TRBD1 as a possible D gene (6 bases). The specimen was PBMCs or T cells enriched from blood (not recorded which). The CDR3 nucleotides read TGTGCCAGCAGTCGCACGACAGGTCCTAATGAAAAACTGTTTTTT. It is translated as CASSRTTGPNEKLFF.